Below are 20 T cell receptor beta chains sequenced from a single sample in a study of cytomegalovirus exposure and HLA in healthy donors. Primers for the PCR totalled 60 Vbeta and 13 Jbeta. Profiling relied on immunoSEQ multiplex PCR, and the TCRdb table lists in-frame clones only, not all of them. Of over 150,000 clones listed, approximately 80% were seen once; the top ten hold 4.3%. Sequencing was performed on PBMCs. These TCRs come from a man aged 35 to 55 in good health and CMV-seronegative.

This clone showed up just a few times. The chain recombines TRBV7-9 with TRBJ2-5; a possible D gene is TRBD2 (6 bases). This CDR3 contains 13 residues. The V gene's germline CDR1 is SEHNR and CDR2 FQNEAQ (reference sequence). Trimming shortened V by 4 bases and J by 5 bases, and 11 bases separated the two germline ends. The CDR3 spells CASSSLRGETQYF. DNA for the CDR3: TGTGCCAGCAGCTCCCTACGGGGGGAGACCCAGTACTTC.

This clone was recorded once. The V call is TRBV7-9, the J call TRBJ2-1, with TRBD2 identical over 9 bases. With 4 bases clipped from V and 7 bases from J, the junction kept 8 bases outside the gene matches. Germline CDR1 SEHNR, CDR2 FQNEAQ (reference sequence). CDR3 length: 15 residues. In nucleotides, the CDR3 is TGTGCCAGCAGCTCGGTACCGGGACTAGCTAATGAGCAGTTCTTC. Its translation: CASSSVPGLANEQFF.

The chain recombines TRBV7-9 with TRBJ2-7; a possible D gene is TRBD2 (5 bases). This CDR3 has 12 amino acids. Germline-derived CDR1 and CDR2 are SEHNR and FQNEAQ (reference sequence). Trimming took 8 bases from V and 7 from J, leaving 15 bases between them. CDR3 nucleotides: TGTGCCAGCTATGGGCCCCCGGGGGAGCAGTACTTC. Translation gives CASYGPPGEQYF.

Concerning this clone itself: The same CDR3 arises from other DNA sequences in this sample as well. The rearrangement links TRBV9 to TRBJ1-2; D perhaps matches TRBD1 (5 bases). Germline V lookup: CDR1 SGDLS, CDR2 YYNGEE. With 0 bases removed from V and 2 bases from J, the gap between germline ends came to 8 bases. This CDR3 comprises 14 residues. In nucleotides, the CDR3 is TGTGCCAGCAGCGTAGGTGGGGCCAACTATGGCTACACCTTC. Protein sequence: CASSVGGANYGYTF.

This chain joins TRBV5-5 and TRBJ2-7; 8 nucleotides line up with TRBD1. The V gene end was trimmed by 2 bases and the J gene end by 6 bases; junction bases not matched to a gene: 7. CDR3 length: 14 amino acids. The germline V gene encodes CDR1 SGHKS and CDR2 YYEKEE (reference sequence). Here the CDR3 reads CASSFGQGGGEQYF. The CDR3 nucleotides are TGTGCCAGCAGCTTCGGACAGGGCGGCGGCGAGCAGTACTTC.

This clone was counted once. This rearrangement joins TRBV6-1 to TRBJ1-3; tentatively, D is TRBD1 (5 bases). Deletions cut 8 bases from V and 10 bases from J, with 15 bases between. The CDR3 is made up of 12 amino acids. Germline CDR1 reads MNHNS; CDR2 reads SASEGT. The CDR3 protein is CASGAGELTIYF. The CDR3 DNA sequence: TGTGCCAGCGGGGCGGGGGAATTAACCATATATTTT.

The rearrangement joins TRBV4-2 to TRBJ2-5; the D gene is possibly TRBD2 (5 bases). Trimming stripped 2 bases from V and 2 bases from J, with 15 bases between. Germline values: CDR1 LGHNA, CDR2 YNFKEQ. The CDR3 has 16 amino acids. The CDR3, as DNA: TGTGCCAGCAGCCAACGGTCCCTACTAGGACAAGAGACCCAGTACTTC. This translates into CASSQRSLLGQETQYF.

The chain is built from TRBV5-1 and TRBJ2-7; TRBD1 matches at 8 bases. The V gene end was trimmed by 3 bases and the J gene end by 6 bases; junction bases not matched to a gene: 8. CDR3 length: 14 residues. The V gene's germline CDR1 is SGHRS and CDR2 YFSETQ. The CDR3 region is CASSYTGGSGEQYF. CDR3 bases: TGCGCCAGCAGCTATACAGGGGGGTCGGGCGAGCAGTACTTC.

The chain links TRBV7-9 to TRBJ1-1; weak D call: TRBD1 (6 bases). Germline V gene lookup returns CDR1 SEHNR and CDR2 FQNEAQ (reference sequence). V was clipped by 3 bases and J by 1 base, with 12 bases between them. The length of the CDR3 is 15 residues. The CDR3: CASSFQGIRNTEAFF. CDR3 coding DNA: TGTGCCAGCAGCTTTCAGGGGATAAGGAACACTGAAGCTTTCTTT.

The V call is TRBV7-9, the J call TRBJ2-2; the D is unclear. Germline V gives CDR1 SEHNR, CDR2 FQNEAQ (reference sequence). The CDR3 runs to 14 residues. The V end was cut by 3 bases, the J end by 1 base, with 6 bases between. CDR3 bases: TGTGCCAGCAGCTTCCCAGAGAACACCGGGGAGCTGTTTTTT. Encoded protein: CASSFPENTGELFF.

This clone has only one observation. The V and J genes are TRBV19 and TRBJ2-5, with 12 bases identical to TRBD2. The V segment lost 6 bases and the J segment 2 bases; nucleotides outside the gene matches: 10. The CDR3 is 17 residues long. Germline V CDR1 and CDR2: LNHDA, SQIVND (reference sequence). The CDR3 loop reads CASSTLAGGVGQETQYF. CDR3 in DNA: TGTGCCAGTAGCACACTAGCGGGGGGTGTAGGGCAAGAGACCCAGTACTTC.

This chain connects TRBV5-1 to TRBJ2-3, with TRBD2 identical over 12 bases. V dropped 7 bases and J dropped 1; count of bases not matched to a gene: 4. The CDR3 contains 15 residues. The germline V gene encodes CDR1 SGHRS and CDR2 YFSETQ. CDR3 residues: CASRRLAGGTDTQYF. The CDR3 DNA reads TGCGCCAGCCGACGACTAGCGGGGGGCACAGATACGCAGTATTTT.

The CDR3 is CASSFKAGTYEQYF. CDR3 sequence (DNA): TGTGCCAGCAGCTTTAAAGCGGGGACCTACGAGCAGTACTTC. V is TRBV5-4 and J is TRBJ2-5, with 7 nucleotides matching TRBD2. The J call may be incorrect, as the DNA end agrees better with TRBJ2-7. The CDR3 is made up of 14 amino acids. Per the germline V gene, CDR1 is SGHNT and CDR2 is YYREEE (reference sequence).

CDR3 bases: TGTGCCAGCGGACAGGGGGGCGACAATGAGCAGTTCTTC. Translation gives CASGQGGDNEQFF. This chain joins TRBV28 and TRBJ2-1; 10 bases map to TRBD1. V trimming: 8 bases; J trimming: 5 bases; junction bases outside the gene matches: 3. The CDR3 contains 13 residues. CDR1 MDHEN and CDR2 SYDVKM come from the germline V gene.

V usage is TRBV6-1 and J usage is TRBJ2-3; 13 nucleotides agree with TRBD2. Germline CDR1 is MNHNS and CDR2 is SASEGT. V dropped 6 bases and J dropped 2; count of bases not matched to a gene: 2. The CDR3 is made up of 15 amino acids. CDR3 sequence: CASRTSGGLTDTQYF. CDR3 nucleotides: TGTGCCAGCAGGACTAGCGGGGGGCTCACAGATACGCAGTATTTT.

This clone was found a few times. V and J are TRBV27 and TRBJ1-2, with no clear D. CDR3 size: 14 residues. Trimming removed 0 bases from V and 6 bases from J, with 11 bases in between. In germline, CDR1 is MNHEY, CDR2 SMNVEV (reference sequence). The CDR3 region is CASSLSPGFNGYTF. CDR3 DNA sequence: TGTGCCAGCAGTTTATCCCCGGGGTTTAATGGCTACACCTTC.

The V and J genes are TRBV5-6 and TRBJ2-6; no definite D call. CDR3 size: 15 residues. The V gene's germline CDR1 is SGHDT and CDR2 YYEEEE. The V end was cut by 0 bases, the J end by 1 base, with 5 bases between. The CDR3 sequence is CASSLVESGANVLTF. As DNA, the CDR3 is TGTGCCAGCAGCTTGGTGGAGTCTGGGGCCAACGTCCTGACTTTC.

Details on this clone: An end of the junction differs from the germline gene, which may be a read error. This chain connects TRBV7-7 to TRBJ2-1; 8 nucleotides match TRBD2. In germline, CDR1 is SSHAT, CDR2 FNYEAQ (reference sequence). This CDR3 contains 15 residues. The CDR3 region has the DNA TGTGCTAGCAGCTTAGAATCCGGGGGGGGCAATGAGCAGTTCTTC. Translated: CASSLESGGGNEQFF. The whole variable domain, filled in from reference TRBV7-7 and TRBJ2-1, reads GAGVSQSPRYKVTKRGQDVTLRCDPISSHATLYWYQQALGQGPEFLTYFNYEAQPDKSGLPSDRFSAERPEGSISTLTIQRTEQRDSAMYRCASSLESGGGNEQFFGPGTRLTVL.

The chain links TRBV25-1 to TRBJ2-1, with 7 positions matching TRBD1. The CDR3 covers 16 residues. CDR1 is MGHDK, CDR2 SYGVNS, per germline. Trimming took 3 bases from V and 3 from J; bases not matched to a gene: 8. The CDR3 coding sequence is TGTGCCAGCAGTGAGCTTACAGGGGCGGTCTACAATGAGCAGTTCTTC. Amino acid sequence: CASSELTGAVYNEQFF.

The CDR3 DNA follows: TGTGCCTGGAGTGCCGTGATTCAGGGTACGCAGTATTTT. Its translation is CAWSAVIQGTQYF. J is TRBJ2-3 and V is TRBV30, with D maybe TRBD1 (5 bases). There are 13 residues in the CDR3. V was cut by 1 base and J by 8 bases, with 13 bases left in between. Germline V gives CDR1 GTSNPN, CDR2 SVGIG (reference sequence).